This TCR beta chain was sequenced for a study of blood T cell repertoires in COVID-19. Study context: Samples representing acute and convalescent COVID-19 were sourced from the United States, Italy and Spain.

In the source study's methods: By means of reference gene primer amplification, nucleated cell counts were estimated. TCRdb's table, derived via immunoSEQ multiplex PCR, lists solely in-frame clones and lacks some. V, J and clone size are taken as reported in that table, and D and trimming were inferred from the DNA itself. Of roughly 150,000 clones in the sample, 76% were seen once. This CDR3 has 16 residues. In germline, CDR1 is MNHEY, CDR2 SVGEGT. Trimming took off 0 bases at V and 1 base at J, with 11 bases between the two ends. The V gene is TRBV6-2 or TRBV6-3, the J gene TRBJ2-3, with TRBD1 as a possible D gene (6 bases). This TCR came from a woman aged 80 or over with acute or convalescent COVID-19. The sample comprised peripheral blood. The CDR3 loop is CASSYSNRVGTDTQYF. CDR3 coding DNA: TGTGCCAGCAGTTACTCCAACAGGGTGGGCACAGATACGCAGTATTTT.